This TCR beta chain was sequenced for a study of blood T cell repertoires in COVID-19. For the study at large: Spain, Italy and the United States supplied samples that represented acute and convalescent COVID-19.

Authors' methods: Amplified reference gene primers provided the basis for estimating nucleated cell counts. Measured with immunoSEQ multiplex PCR; TCRdb has only the in-frame clones, and not every one. V and J calls and clone size come straight from that table; D and trimming were deduced from the DNA. The sample comprises around 150,000 clones, approximately 80% of which are singletons, and 9.1% rests with the top ten. Material: peripheral blood. The sequence came from a woman of 80 years or more with active or convalescent COVID-19.

The CDR3 here is CASRLGGKSNQPQHF. DNA for the CDR3: TGTGCCAGCAGGCTAGGGGGAAAGAGCAATCAGCCCCAGCATTTT. V is TRBV6-5 and J is TRBJ1-5, with D perhaps TRBD1 (6 bases). The ends were cut back, 6 bases at V and 1 base at J, with 13 bases in the middle. CDR1 is MNHEY, CDR2 SVGAGI, per germline. The CDR3 has 15 amino acids.